A single count supports the clone carrying this TCR beta chain. Data came from immunoSEQ multiplex PCR; TCRdb stores just in-frame clones and leaves some out. The repertoire consists of around 130,000 clones, with about four fifths occurring once and the leading ten covering about 20%. Self-reported history from a screening survey and questionnaire set each donor's cohort. Resolution of symptoms, clearance, or two negative PCRs was present in recovered Cohort 3 donors. This sample was taken from a study of blood T cell repertoires in COVID-19. Across the whole study: Collection of acute and convalescent COVID-19 samples took place in the United States, Italy and Spain. PBMCs, B-cell-depleted T cells, or T cells provided the cDNA or gDNA that made up the material.

Looked up from germline, CDR1 is SGHDT and CDR2 is YYEEEE. Trimming cost V 4 bases and J 6 bases; bases outside gene matches: 10. The CDR3 has 15 amino acids. The sequencing input was PBMCs or T cells enriched from blood (not recorded which). The receptor's source is a man aged 30-40 years who had recovered from COVID-19. The chain couples TRBV5-6 to TRBJ2-7; 10 bases line up with TRBD2. The CDR3 nucleotides are TGTGCCAGCAGCCTGGGTAGCGGGGGGACCCCCGAGCAGTACGTC. The encoded protein is CASSLGSGGTPEQYV.